The 23 T cell receptor beta chains below were found in one sample sequenced in a study of shared clonotypes between healthy human individuals. Some clones are missing from TCRdb's copy, which holds only in-frame ones; the method was immunoSEQ multiplex PCR. The sample holds about 2.4 million clones, approximately 93% seen once. Sample: naive CD4+ T cells from PBMCs. As to subset: CD45RA+ positively selected. The receptors were gathered from a man aged 18-30 years in good health. Some clones in this sample may be carry-over from other donors' samples.

V usage is TRBV7-2 and J usage is TRBJ1-1; a possible D gene is TRBD1 (5 bases). V was clipped by 3 bases and J by 3 bases, with 11 bases between them. CDR3 size: 14 residues. CDR1 SGHTA and CDR2 FQGNSA come from the germline V gene. DNA for the CDR3: TGTGCCAGCAGCTTTCAGAGAGGGGACACTGAAGCTTTCTTT. Amino acids: CASSFQRGDTEAFF.

Turning to this clone: Other DNA sequences in the same sample also yield this CDR3. The chain has TRBV28 and TRBJ1-4; tentative D call: TRBD1 (5 bases). Trimming took off 6 bases at V and 5 bases at J, with 10 bases between the two ends. CDR1 is MDHEN, CDR2 SYDVKM, per germline. This CDR3 spans 13 amino acids. CDR3 sequence: CASSRDRNEKLFF. For the CDR3, the DNA is TGTGCCAGCAGCAGGGATAGGAATGAAAAACTGTTTTTT.

A remark on this clone: The same CDR3 also results from other DNA sequences found in this sample. The V gene is TRBV2, the J gene TRBJ2-3; D gene unclear. The CDR3 extends over 11 amino acids. The germline V gene encodes CDR1 SNHLY and CDR2 FYNNEI. V was pared by 4 bases and J by 2 bases, with 1 base between. The CDR3 region is CASSVTDTQYF. DNA for the CDR3: TGTGCCAGCAGTGTCACAGATACGCAGTATTTT.

The rearrangement links TRBV28 to TRBJ2-6, with unresolved D. The CDR3 is made up of 15 amino acids. The V gene lost 5 bases and the J gene lost 0 bases, with 8 bases spanning the gap. Looked up from germline, CDR1 is MDHEN and CDR2 is SYDVKM. CDR3 protein: CASSPDRSGANVLTF. In nucleotides, the CDR3 is TGTGCCAGCAGTCCCGACCGCTCTGGGGCCAACGTCCTGACTTTC.

The chain has TRBV28 and TRBJ2-1; 7 nucleotides line up with TRBD2. Germline CDR1 and CDR2: MDHEN and SYDVKM. The CDR3 covers 18 residues. The J segment lost 2 bases and the V segment lost 6 bases, leaving 16 bases of the junction unmatched. This CDR3 is CASRPTGTPSGPYNEQFF. CDR3 DNA: TGTGCCAGCAGACCAACGGGGACCCCTAGCGGTCCCTACAATGAGCAGTTCTTC.

The chain carries TRBV29-1 and TRBJ2-5; D is undetermined. The V end was cut by 7 bases, the J end by 5 bases, with 14 bases between. The CDR3 has 12 residues. Germline CDR1 and CDR2: SQVTM and ANQGSEA. The CDR3 DNA sequence: TGCAGCGCCCAAATGGCGATGGAGACCCAGTACTTC. Residues: CSAQMAMETQYF.

The genes are TRBV5-1 and TRBJ2-7; D might be TRBD1 or TRBD2, each matching 5 bases. Looked up from germline, CDR1 is SGHRS and CDR2 is YFSETQ. This CDR3 comprises 15 residues. V shed 1 base and J shed 6 bases, with 17 bases lying between them. The CDR3 reads CASSLYILAGSEQYF. The CDR3 nucleotides read TGCGCCAGCAGCTTGTATATTTTGGCAGGGAGCGAGCAGTACTTC.

This chain connects TRBV11-3 to TRBJ2-1; D may be TRBD1 or TRBD2 (5 bases each). This CDR3 is built from 16 residues. Trimming stripped 1 base from V and 0 bases from J, with 10 bases between. CDR1 and CDR2 from the germline V gene are SGHNT and YENEEA. As DNA, the CDR3 is TGTGCCAGCAGCTTAGGAGCAGGGAGCTCCTACAATGAGCAGTTCTTC. Translated: CASSLGAGSSYNEQFF. Filled out from reference TRBV11-3 and TRBJ2-1, the complete variable domain reads EAGVVQSPRYKIIEKKQPVAFWCNPISGHNTLYWYLQNLGQGPELLIRYENEEAVDDSQLPKDRFSAERLKGVDSTLKIQPAELGDSAVYLCASSLGAGSSYNEQFFGPGTRLTVL.

As to this clone: Additional DNA sequences in this sample encode the identical CDR3. The genes are TRBV6-6 and TRBJ1-1; D unresolved. Trimming cost V 0 bases and J 1 base, with 6 bases left between them. This CDR3 comprises 14 residues. Per the germline V gene, CDR1 is MNHNY and CDR2 is SVGAGI (reference sequence). DNA of the CDR3: TGTGCCAGCAGTTACTCGTCTCAGAACACTGAAGCTTTCTTT. Amino acids: CASSYSSQNTEAFF.

This sequence joins TRBV6-6 and TRBJ2-7; 8 bases align to TRBD1. The CDR3 totals 14 residues. With 5 bases clipped from V and 3 bases from J, the junction kept 6 bases outside the gene matches. Germline loops: CDR1 MNHNY, CDR2 SVGAGI (reference sequence). The CDR3 nucleotides read TGTGCCAGCAGTCTGGGACAGGCGAACTACGAGCAGTACTTC. This sequence encodes CASSLGQANYEQYF.

The genes are TRBV5-1 and TRBJ2-1; 10 nucleotides line up with TRBD2. CDR3 length equals 14 residues. V gave up 4 bases and J gave up 8 bases; unmatched junction bases: 6. Germline assignment: CDR1 SGHRS and CDR2 YFSETQ. CDR3 coding DNA: TGCGCCAGCAGCACGGACGGGACTAGCGATGAGCAGTTCTTC. Its translation: CASSTDGTSDEQFF.

J is TRBJ1-6 and V is TRBV2, with 7 positions matching TRBD1. The CDR3 runs 15 residues. V lost 4 bases, J lost 7 bases, and 7 bases stayed unmatched. Per the germline V gene, CDR1 is SNHLY and CDR2 is FYNNEI. CDR3 sequence (DNA): TGTGCCAGCAGTGTCAACAGGGGTGACAATTCACCCCTCCACTTT. The encoded protein is CASSVNRGDNSPLHF.

The chain is built from TRBV30 and TRBJ2-1; D is uncertain. Trimming left V 2 bases short and J 3 bases short, with 14 bases between. Germline values: CDR1 GTSNPN, CDR2 SVGIG (reference sequence). The CDR3 totals 15 residues. CDR3 sequence reads: CAWSHMGGNYNEQFF. The CDR3 coding sequence is TGTGCCTGGAGTCACATGGGCGGAAACTACAATGAGCAGTTCTTC. Complete variable domain (other parts from reference TRBV30 and TRBJ2-1): SQTIHQWPATLVQPVGSPLSLECTVEGTSNPNLYWYRQAAGRGLQLLFYSVGIGQISSEVPQNLSASRPQDRQFILSSKKLLLSDSGFYLCAWSHMGGNYNEQFFGPGTRLTVL.

This chain joins TRBV19 and TRBJ2-5; D not resolved. Near its end, the DNA agrees better with TRBJ2-7, so the J call may be wrong. CDR1 and CDR2 from the germline V gene are LNHDA and SQIVND (reference sequence). This CDR3 is 16 amino acids long. DNA of the CDR3: TGTGCCAGTAGTATAGAACAGCGCATGCCATTACACGAGCAGTACTTC. As protein: CASSIEQRMPLHEQYF.

The gene calls are TRBV9 and TRBJ1-4, with 10 bases fitting TRBD1. Germline CDR1 is SGDLS and CDR2 is YYNGEE. Trimming at V came to 5 bases and at J to 6 bases, leaving 7 bases not matched to a gene. The CDR3 totals 15 residues. The CDR3 spells CASSIPGTGDEKLFF. Here the CDR3 DNA reads TGTGCCAGCAGTATACCCGGGACAGGGGATGAAAAACTGTTTTTT.

The chain has TRBV4-1 and TRBJ1-4; no clear D gene. Germline lookup yields CDR1 MGHRA and CDR2 YSYEKL. This CDR3 spans 16 amino acids. V lost 1 base and J lost 0, with 9 bases in between. The CDR3 DNA reads as TGCGCCAGCAGCCAAGGGACCGAACCAACTAATGAAAAACTGTTTTTT. Amino acid sequence: CASSQGTEPTNEKLFF.

In its sample, this clone was seen a few times. This sample also contains other DNA sequences that code for the same CDR3. The gene calls are TRBV9 and TRBJ2-3; 8 nucleotides line up with TRBD2. This CDR3 has 15 amino acids. Unmatched junction bases numbered 3, after V lost 0 bases and J lost 3 bases. The germline CDR1 and CDR2 sequences are SGDLS and YYNGEE. The CDR3 sequence: CASSVVGGRTDTQYF. In nucleotides, the CDR3 is TGTGCCAGCAGCGTAGTAGGCGGGAGGACAGATACGCAGTATTTT.

Points on this clone: Other DNA sequences in the same sample also yield this CDR3. The chain couples TRBV5-1 to TRBJ2-5; no definite D call. The CDR3 totals 12 residues. Germline V gives CDR1 SGHRS, CDR2 YFSETQ. V dropped 1 base and J dropped 5 bases, with 6 bases sitting between them. The CDR3 loop is CASSLLGETQYF. In DNA form, the CDR3 reads TGCGCCAGCAGCTTGCTCGGCGAGACCCAGTACTTC.

The chain combines TRBV18 with TRBJ2-7; possible D gene TRBD1, 6 bases. V lost 2 bases, J lost 1 base, and 12 bases lay in between. The CDR3 is 15 residues long. Germline CDR1 and CDR2: KGHSH and LQKENI. This CDR3 is CASSPSRTESYEQYF. DNA for the CDR3: TGTGCCAGCTCACCATCCCGGACAGAATCCTACGAGCAGTACTTC.

This clone appeared a single time. At the DNA level, this CDR3 is encoded by other sequences in the same sample as well. This chain links TRBV7-9 with TRBJ2-7; maybe TRBD1 (6 bases). V dropped 1 base and J dropped 0 bases, with 7 bases sitting between them. Germline assignment: CDR1 SEHNR and CDR2 FQNEAQ (reference sequence). The CDR3 spans 14 residues. The CDR3 region is CASSLEGGSYEQYF. The CDR3 bases are TGTGCCAGCAGCTTAGAAGGGGGCTCCTACGAGCAGTACTTC.

The rearrangement joins TRBV4-2 to TRBJ2-3; D is unresolved. CDR3 size: 15 residues. Germline CDR1 is LGHNA and CDR2 is YNFKEQ. V was pared by 1 base and J by 2 bases, with 10 bases between. DNA of the CDR3: TGTGCCAGCAGCCAAGCCTCTACAGCCACAGATACGCAGTATTTT. It specifies CASSQASTATDTQYF.

CDR3 loop: CASSFRLDFNNEQFF. The CDR3 DNA sequence: TGTGCCAGCAGCTTCAGACTAGATTTTAATAATGAGCAGTTCTTC. The V call is TRBV7-9, the J call TRBJ2-1; TRBD2 might be the D (6 bases). This CDR3 is 15 amino acids long. Trimming took off 3 bases at V and 7 bases at J, with 16 bases between the two ends. Germline V CDR1 and CDR2: SEHNR, FQNEAQ (reference sequence).

The table lists this clone with a count of one. This chain uses TRBV7-9 with TRBJ2-1; possible D gene TRBD2, 6 bases. This CDR3 spans 11 amino acids. The V gene lost 5 bases and the J gene lost 9 bases, with 8 bases spanning the gap. Germline V gene data show CDR1 as SEHNR and CDR2 as FQNEAQ (reference sequence). The CDR3 DNA sequence: TGTGCCAGCAGCGACGGGGGTGAGCAGTTCTTC. Protein sequence: CASSDGGEQFF.